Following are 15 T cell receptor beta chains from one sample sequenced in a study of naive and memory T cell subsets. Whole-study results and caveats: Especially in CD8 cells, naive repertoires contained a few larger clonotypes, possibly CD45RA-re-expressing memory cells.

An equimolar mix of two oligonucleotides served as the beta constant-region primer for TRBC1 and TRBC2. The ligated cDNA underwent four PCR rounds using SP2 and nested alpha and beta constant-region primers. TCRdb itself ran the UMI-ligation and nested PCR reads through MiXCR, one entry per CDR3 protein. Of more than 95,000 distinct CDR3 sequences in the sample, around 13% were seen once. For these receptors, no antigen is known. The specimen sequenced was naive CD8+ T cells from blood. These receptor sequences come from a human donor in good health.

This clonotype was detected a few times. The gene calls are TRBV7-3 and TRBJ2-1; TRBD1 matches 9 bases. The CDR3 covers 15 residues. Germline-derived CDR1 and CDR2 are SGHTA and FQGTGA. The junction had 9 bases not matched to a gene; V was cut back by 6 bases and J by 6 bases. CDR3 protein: CASSRAGQGANEQFF. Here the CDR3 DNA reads TGTGCCAGCAGTCGCGCGGGACAGGGTGCCAATGAGCAGTTCTTC.

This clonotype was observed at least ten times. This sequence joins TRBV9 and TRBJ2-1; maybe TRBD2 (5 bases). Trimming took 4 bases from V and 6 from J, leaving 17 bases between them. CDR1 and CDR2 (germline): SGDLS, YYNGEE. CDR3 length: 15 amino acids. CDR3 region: CASSPSPPTRNEQFF. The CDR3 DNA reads TGTGCCAGCAGCCCTAGCCCTCCTACGCGCAATGAGCAGTTCTTC.

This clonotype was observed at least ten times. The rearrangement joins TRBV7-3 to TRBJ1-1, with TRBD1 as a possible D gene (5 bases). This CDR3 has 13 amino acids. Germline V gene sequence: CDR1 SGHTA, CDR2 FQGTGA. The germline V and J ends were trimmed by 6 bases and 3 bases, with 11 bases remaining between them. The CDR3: CASRSAGDTEAFF. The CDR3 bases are TGTGCCAGCAGGTCCGCGGGGGACACTGAAGCTTTCTTT.

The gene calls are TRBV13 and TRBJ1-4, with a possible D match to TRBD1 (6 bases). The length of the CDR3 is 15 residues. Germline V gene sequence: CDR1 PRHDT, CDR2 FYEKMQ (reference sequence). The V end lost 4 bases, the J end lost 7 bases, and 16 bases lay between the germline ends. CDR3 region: CASSSTGGIGEKLFF. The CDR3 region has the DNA TGTGCCAGCAGCTCGACGGGGGGCATAGGTGAAAAACTGTTTTTT.

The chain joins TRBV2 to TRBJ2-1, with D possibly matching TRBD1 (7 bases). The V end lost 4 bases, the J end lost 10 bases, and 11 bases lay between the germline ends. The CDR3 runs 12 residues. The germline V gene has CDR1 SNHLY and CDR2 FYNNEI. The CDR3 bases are TGTGCCAGCAGTGTACAGGGGAGGGAGCAGTTCTTC. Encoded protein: CASSVQGREQFF.

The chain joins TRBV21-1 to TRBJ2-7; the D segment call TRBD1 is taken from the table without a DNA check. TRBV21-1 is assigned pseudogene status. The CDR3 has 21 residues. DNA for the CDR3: TGTGCCAGCAGCAAAGGGTCCGGGACAGTAGATTCCGGGGACTACCCCTACGAGCAGTACTTC. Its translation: CASSKGSGTVDSGDYPYEQYF.

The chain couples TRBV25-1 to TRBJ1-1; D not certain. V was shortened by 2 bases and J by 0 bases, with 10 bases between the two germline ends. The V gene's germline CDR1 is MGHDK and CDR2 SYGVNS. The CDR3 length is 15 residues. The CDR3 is CASSEGARMNTEAFF. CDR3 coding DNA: TGTGCCAGCAGTGAAGGAGCAAGGATGAACACTGAAGCTTTCTTT.

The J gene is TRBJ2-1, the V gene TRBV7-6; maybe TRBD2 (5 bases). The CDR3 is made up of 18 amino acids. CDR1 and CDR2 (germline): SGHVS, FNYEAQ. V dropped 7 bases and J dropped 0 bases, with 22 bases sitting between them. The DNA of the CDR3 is TGTGCCAGCACCTCCCGGTGGGGAGATTTAAGCTCCTACAATGAGCAGTTCTTC. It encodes CASTSRWGDLSSYNEQFF.

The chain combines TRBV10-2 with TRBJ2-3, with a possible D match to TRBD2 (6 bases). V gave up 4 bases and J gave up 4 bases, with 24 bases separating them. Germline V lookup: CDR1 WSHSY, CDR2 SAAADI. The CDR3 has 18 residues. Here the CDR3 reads CASSGGGGRVFSADTQYF. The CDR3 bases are TGCGCCAGCAGTGGTGGGGGAGGACGGGTTTTCAGCGCAGATACGCAGTATTTT.

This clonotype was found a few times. For the CDR3, the DNA is TGTGCCAGTAGTATTAGTGCGGGAGGGCCTAAGGAGCAGTACTTC. Translating gives CASSISAGGPKEQYF. The V gene is TRBV19, the J gene TRBJ2-7; 9 bases align to TRBD2. Germline V gene data show CDR1 as LNHDA and CDR2 as SQIVND (reference sequence). This CDR3 is 15 amino acids long. With 3 bases clipped from V and 7 bases from J, the junction kept 10 bases outside the gene matches.

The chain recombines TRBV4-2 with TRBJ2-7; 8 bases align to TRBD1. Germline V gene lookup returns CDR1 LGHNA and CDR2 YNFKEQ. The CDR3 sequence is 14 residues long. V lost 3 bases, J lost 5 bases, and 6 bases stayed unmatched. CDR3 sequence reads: CASSQADRAHEQYF. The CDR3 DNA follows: TGTGCCAGCAGCCAGGCGGACAGGGCCCACGAGCAGTACTTC.

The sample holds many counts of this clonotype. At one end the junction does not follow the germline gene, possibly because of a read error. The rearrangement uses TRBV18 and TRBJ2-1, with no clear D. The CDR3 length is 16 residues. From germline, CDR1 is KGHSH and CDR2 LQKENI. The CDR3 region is CASTFGTFDTRNGQFF. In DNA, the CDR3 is TGTGCCAGCACATTCGGAACTTTTGACACGCGCAATGGGCAGTTCTTC.

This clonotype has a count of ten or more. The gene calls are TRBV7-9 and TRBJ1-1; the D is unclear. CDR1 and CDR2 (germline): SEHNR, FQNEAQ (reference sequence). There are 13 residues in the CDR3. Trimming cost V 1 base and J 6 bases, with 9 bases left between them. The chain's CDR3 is CASSLDPEPEAFF. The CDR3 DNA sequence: TGTGCCAGCAGCTTAGATCCGGAACCTGAAGCTTTCTTT.

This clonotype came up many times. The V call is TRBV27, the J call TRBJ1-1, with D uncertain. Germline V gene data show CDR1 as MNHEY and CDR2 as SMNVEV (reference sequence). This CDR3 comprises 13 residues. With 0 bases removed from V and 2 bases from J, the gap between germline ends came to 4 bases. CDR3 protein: CASSLSRNTEAFF. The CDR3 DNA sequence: TGTGCCAGCAGTTTATCAAGAAACACTGAAGCTTTCTTT.

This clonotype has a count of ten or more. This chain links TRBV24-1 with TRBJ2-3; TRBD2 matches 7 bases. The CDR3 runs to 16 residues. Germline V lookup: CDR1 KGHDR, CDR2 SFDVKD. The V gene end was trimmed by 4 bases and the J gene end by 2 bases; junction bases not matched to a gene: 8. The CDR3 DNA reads TGTGCCACCAGTGACAAACTAGCGCCGAACACAGATACGCAGTATTTT. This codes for CATSDKLAPNTDTQYF.